The clone carrying this T cell receptor beta chain occurred a few times. What it recognizes is unknown. The data are from a study of T-cell reconstitution after alpha-beta-depleted transplantation in children. Molecular barcoding with unique molecular identifiers was used for the TCRbeta library. TCRdb passed the PCR reads through MiXCR, listing each CDR3 protein once. Among about 830,000 distinct CDR3 sequences listed, approximately 15% were seen once. Trimming took 6 bases from V and 6 from J; bases not matched to a gene: 8. CDR3 length: 13 amino acids. Notes on the study in general: It was newly produced T cells that mostly accounted for T-cell counts and diversity one year after transplant. Expanded clones from the graft, numbering several hundred, reportedly supplied alpha-beta T cells about two months after transplant. Certain patients had high TCRbeta diversity at day 60, and it came from recipient T cells and thymic progenitors that survived.

Sequences were derived from PBMCs, mostly from graft donor cells, sampled 360 days after TCRalphabeta/CD19-depleted stem cell transplant. This TCR derives from a male patient younger than 18 who had a stem cell transplant for acute lymphoblastic leukemia, so the T cells may come from the graft donor. The gene calls are TRBV12-3 or TRBV12-4 and TRBJ2-7, with TRBD1 matching over 7 bases. The CDR3 region is CASSPPTGTEQYF. In DNA, the CDR3 is TGTGCCAGCAGCCCCCCGACAGGGACCGAGCAGTACTTC.